This T cell receptor (beta chain) originates from a study of Graves' ophthalmopathy and Graves' hyperthyroidism. Overall study context: There was a collection of peripheral blood at initial diagnosis, before any treatment.

Germline CDR1 reads MNHEY; CDR2 reads SMNVEV (reference sequence). After removal of 4 bases from V and 1 base from J, the junction contained 2 bases not matched to a gene. The CDR3 sequence is 14 residues long. Amplification from RNA transcripts yielded the TCR beta CDR3 regions. RT-PCR with HTBI primers came first, then second-round multiplex PCR. TCRdb independently ran MiXCR on the multiplex PCR reads; one entry per CDR3 protein. The sample lists about 640,000 distinct CDR3 sequences, roughly two fifths occurring once. Ophthalmopathy donors were characterized by moderate-to-severe activity, CAS of at least 3, NOSPECS of at least 4, and duration under 3 months.

This chain joins TRBV27 and TRBJ2-7; 9 positions agree with TRBD2. The sequence came from an adult man with Graves' ophthalmopathy. The sequenced material came from peripheral blood. The CDR3 DNA is TGTGCCAGCAGTTGGCGGGAGGGGTCCTACGAGCAGTACTTC. This sequence encodes CASSWREGSYEQYF.